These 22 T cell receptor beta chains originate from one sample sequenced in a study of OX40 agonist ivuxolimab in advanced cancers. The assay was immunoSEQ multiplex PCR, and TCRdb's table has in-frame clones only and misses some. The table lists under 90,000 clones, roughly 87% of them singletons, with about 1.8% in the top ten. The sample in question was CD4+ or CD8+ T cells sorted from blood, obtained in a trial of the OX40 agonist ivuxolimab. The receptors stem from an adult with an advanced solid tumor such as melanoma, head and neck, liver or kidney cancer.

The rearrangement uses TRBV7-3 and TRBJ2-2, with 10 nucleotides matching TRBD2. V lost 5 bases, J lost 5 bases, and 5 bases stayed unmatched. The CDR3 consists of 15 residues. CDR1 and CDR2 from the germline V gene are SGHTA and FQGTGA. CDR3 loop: CASSPSGGATGELFF. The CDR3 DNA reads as TGTGCCAGCAGCCCAAGCGGGGGGGCTACCGGGGAGCTGTTTTTT.

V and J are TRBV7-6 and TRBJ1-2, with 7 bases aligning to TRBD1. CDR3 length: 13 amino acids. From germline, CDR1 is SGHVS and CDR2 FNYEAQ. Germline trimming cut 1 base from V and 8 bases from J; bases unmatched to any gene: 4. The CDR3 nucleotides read TGTGCCAGCAGCTTAGAGGGGGCGCGCGGCTACACCTTC. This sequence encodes CASSLEGARGYTF.

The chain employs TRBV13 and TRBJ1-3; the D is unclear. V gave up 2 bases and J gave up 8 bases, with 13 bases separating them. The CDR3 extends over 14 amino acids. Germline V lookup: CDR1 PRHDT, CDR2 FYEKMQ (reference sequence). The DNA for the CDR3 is TGTGCCAGCAGCTTACGGCGCCCGGTGGACACCATATATTTT. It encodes CASSLRRPVDTIYF.

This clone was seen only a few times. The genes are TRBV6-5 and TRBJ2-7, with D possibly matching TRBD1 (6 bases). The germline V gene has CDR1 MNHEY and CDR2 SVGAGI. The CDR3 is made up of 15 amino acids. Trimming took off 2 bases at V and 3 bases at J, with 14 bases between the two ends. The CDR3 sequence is CASSYAGTPNYEQYF. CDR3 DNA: TGTGCCAGCAGTTACGCCGGGACACCTAACTACGAGCAGTACTTC.

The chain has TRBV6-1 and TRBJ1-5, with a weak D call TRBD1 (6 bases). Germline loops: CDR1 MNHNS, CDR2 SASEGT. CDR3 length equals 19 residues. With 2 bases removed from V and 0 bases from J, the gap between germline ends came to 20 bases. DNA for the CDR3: TGTGCCAGCAGTGAACTCTTTTCTGCGGGGGCCTATAGCAATCAGCCCCAGCATTTT. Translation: CASSELFSAGAYSNQPQHF.

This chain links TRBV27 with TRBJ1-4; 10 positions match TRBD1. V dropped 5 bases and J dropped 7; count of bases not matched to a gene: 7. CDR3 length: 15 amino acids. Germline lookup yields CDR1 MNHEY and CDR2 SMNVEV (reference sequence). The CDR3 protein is CASSERQGAGEKLFF. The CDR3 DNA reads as TGTGCCAGCAGTGAACGACAGGGGGCTGGTGAAAAACTGTTTTTT.

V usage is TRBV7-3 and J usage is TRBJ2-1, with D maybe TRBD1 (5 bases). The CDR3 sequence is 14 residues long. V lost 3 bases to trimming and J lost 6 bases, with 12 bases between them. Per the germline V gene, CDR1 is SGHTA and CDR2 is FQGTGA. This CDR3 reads CASSLDQGTNEQFF. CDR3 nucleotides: TGTGCCAGCAGCTTGGATCAGGGCACCAATGAGCAGTTCTTC.

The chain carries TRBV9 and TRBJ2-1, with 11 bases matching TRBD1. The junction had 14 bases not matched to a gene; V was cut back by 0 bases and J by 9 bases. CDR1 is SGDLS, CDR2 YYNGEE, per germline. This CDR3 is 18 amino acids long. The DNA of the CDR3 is TGTGCCAGCAGCGTAGTCCCCCGGACAGGGGGCAGTCTCGGTGAGCAGTTCTTC. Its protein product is CASSVVPRTGGSLGEQFF.

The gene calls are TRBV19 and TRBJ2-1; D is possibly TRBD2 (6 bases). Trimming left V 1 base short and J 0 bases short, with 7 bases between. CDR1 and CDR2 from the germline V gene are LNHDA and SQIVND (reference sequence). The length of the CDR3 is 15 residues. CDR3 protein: CASSIGGNSYNEQFF. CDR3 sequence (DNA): TGTGCCAGTAGTATAGGCGGGAACTCCTACAATGAGCAGTTCTTC. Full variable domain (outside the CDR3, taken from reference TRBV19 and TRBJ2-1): DGGITQSPKYLFRKEGQNVTLSCEQNLNHDAMYWYRQDPGQGLRLIYYSQIVNDFQKGDIAEGYSVSREKKESFPLTVTSAQKNPTAFYLCASSIGGNSYNEQFFGPGTRLTVL.

This CDR3 reads CASSPTGEIQPQHF. The CDR3 bases are TGTGCCAGCAGTCCAACAGGGGAAATACAGCCCCAGCATTTT. The chain recombines TRBV2 with TRBJ1-5; 7 bases line up with TRBD1. The CDR3 loop spans 14 amino acids. Germline V gene lookup returns CDR1 SNHLY and CDR2 FYNNEI. V trimming: 5 bases; J trimming: 7 bases; junction bases outside the gene matches: 8.

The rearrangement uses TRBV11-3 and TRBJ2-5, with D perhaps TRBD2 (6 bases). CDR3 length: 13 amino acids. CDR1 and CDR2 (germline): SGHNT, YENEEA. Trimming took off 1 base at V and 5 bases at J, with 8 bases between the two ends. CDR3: CASSLAGGETQYF. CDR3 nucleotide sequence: TGTGCCAGCAGCTTAGCTGGGGGGGAGACCCAGTACTTC. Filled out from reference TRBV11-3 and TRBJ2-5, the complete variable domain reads EAGVVQSPRYKIIEKKQPVAFWCNPISGHNTLYWYLQNLGQGPELLIRYENEEAVDDSQLPKDRFSAERLKGVDSTLKIQPAELGDSAVYLCASSLAGGETQYFGPGTRLLVL.

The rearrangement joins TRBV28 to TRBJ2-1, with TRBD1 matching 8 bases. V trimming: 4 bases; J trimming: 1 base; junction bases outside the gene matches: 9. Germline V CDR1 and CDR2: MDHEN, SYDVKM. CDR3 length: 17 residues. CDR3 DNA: TGTGCCAGCAGTTCTGGGGCCCGGACAGGGTCCTACAATGAGCAGTTCTTC. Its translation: CASSSGARTGSYNEQFF.

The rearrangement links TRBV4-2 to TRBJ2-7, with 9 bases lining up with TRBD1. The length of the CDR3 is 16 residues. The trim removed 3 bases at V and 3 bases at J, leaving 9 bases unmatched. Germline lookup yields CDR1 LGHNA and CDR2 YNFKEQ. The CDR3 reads CASSHVGQGLGYEQYF. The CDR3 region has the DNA TGTGCCAGCAGCCACGTTGGACAGGGGCTCGGCTACGAGCAGTACTTC.

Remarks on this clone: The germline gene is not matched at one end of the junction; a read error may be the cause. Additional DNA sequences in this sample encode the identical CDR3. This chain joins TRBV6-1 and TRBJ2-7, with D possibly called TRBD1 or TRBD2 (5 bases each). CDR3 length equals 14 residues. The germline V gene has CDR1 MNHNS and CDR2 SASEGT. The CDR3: CASSDLGDTYEQYF. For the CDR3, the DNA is TGTGCCAGTAGTGATCTGGGGGATACCTACGAGCAGTACTTC.

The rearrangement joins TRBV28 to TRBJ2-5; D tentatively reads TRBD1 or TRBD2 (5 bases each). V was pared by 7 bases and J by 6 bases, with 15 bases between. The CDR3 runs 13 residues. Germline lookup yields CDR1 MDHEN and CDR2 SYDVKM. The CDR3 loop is CASIGTPGQTQYF. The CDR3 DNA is TGTGCCAGCATTGGGACCCCCGGCCAGACCCAGTACTTC.

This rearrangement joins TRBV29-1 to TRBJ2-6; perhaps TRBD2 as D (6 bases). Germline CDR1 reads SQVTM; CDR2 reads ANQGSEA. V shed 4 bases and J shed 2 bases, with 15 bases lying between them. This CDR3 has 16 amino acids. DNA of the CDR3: TGCAGCGTTGGGGCGGGGCGGGGCGCTGGGGCCAACGTCCTGACTTTC. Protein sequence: CSVGAGRGAGANVLTF. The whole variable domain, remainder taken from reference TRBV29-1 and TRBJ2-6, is SAVISQKPSRDICQRGTSLTIQCQVDSQVTMMFWYRQQPGQSLTLIATANQGSEATYESGFVIDKFPISRPNLTFSTLTVSNMSPEDSSIYLCSVGAGRGAGANVLTFGAGSRLTVL.

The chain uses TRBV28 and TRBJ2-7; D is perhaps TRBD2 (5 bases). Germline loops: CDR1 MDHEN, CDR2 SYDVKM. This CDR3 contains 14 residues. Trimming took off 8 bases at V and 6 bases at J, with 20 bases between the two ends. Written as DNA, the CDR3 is TGTGCCAGCGGACTTGGAGGTTGGAGCGCCGAGCAGTACTTC. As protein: CASGLGGWSAEQYF.

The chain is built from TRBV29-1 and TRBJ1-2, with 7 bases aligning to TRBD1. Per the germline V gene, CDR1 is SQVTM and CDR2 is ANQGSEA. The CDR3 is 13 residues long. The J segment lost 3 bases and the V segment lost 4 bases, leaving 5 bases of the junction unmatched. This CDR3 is CSVGTGEYYGYTF. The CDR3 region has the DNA TGCAGCGTTGGCACAGGGGAATACTATGGCTACACCTTC.

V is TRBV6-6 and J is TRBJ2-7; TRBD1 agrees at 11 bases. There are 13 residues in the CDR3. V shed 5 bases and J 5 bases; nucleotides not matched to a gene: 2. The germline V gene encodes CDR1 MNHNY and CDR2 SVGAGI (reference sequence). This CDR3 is CASSRDRGDEQYF. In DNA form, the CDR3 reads TGTGCCAGCAGTCGGGACAGGGGGGACGAGCAGTACTTC.

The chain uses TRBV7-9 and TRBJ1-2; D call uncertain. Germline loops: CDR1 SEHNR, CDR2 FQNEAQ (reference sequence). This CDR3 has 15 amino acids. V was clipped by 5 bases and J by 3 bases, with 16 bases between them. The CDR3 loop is CASSPTWGLDYGYTF. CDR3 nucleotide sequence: TGTGCCAGCAGCCCGACATGGGGTCTGGACTATGGCTACACCTTC. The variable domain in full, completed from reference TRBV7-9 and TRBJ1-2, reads DTGVSQNPRHKITKRGQNVTFRCDPISEHNRLYWYRQTLGQGPEFLTYFQNEAQLEKSRLLSDRFSAERPKGSFSTLEIQRTEQGDSAMYLCASSPTWGLDYGYTFGSGTRLTVV.

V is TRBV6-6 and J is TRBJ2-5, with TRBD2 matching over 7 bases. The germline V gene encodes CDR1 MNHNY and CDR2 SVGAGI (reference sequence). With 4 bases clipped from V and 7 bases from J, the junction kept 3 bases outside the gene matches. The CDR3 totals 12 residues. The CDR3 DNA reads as TGTGCCAGCAGTTCGGGGGAGGGGACCCAGTACTTC. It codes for CASSSGEGTQYF.

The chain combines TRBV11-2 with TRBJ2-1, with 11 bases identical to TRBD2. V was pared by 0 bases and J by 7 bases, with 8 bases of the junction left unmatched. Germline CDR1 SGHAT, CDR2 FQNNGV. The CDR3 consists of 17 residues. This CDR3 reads CASSLEGALAGANEQFF. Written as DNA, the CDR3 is TGTGCCAGCAGCTTAGAAGGGGCACTAGCGGGAGCAAATGAGCAGTTCTTC.